The 18 T cell receptor beta chains in this list originate from one sample, sequenced in a study of T cells after yellow fever vaccination. MiXCR was run by TCRdb on the 5' RACE reads, yielding one entry per CDR3 protein. The sample contains about 120,000 distinct CDR3 sequences, approximately 8.4% of which appear only once. Material: CD8+ T cells sorted from PBMCs, obtained on the day of the yellow fever booster vaccination. Receptors originate from a man younger than 30 who received the YFV17D yellow fever vaccine.

This clonotype was counted only a few times. The chain uses TRBV27 and TRBJ2-7; tentatively, D is TRBD1 (6 bases). The CDR3 is 10 amino acids. The germline gives CDR1 MNHEY, CDR2 SMNVEV (reference sequence). The V gene lost 8 bases and the J gene lost 4 bases, with 6 bases spanning the gap. The CDR3 loop is CASGQYEQYF. The CDR3 DNA sequence: TGTGCCAGCGGACAGTACGAGCAGTACTTC.

There are a few counts of this clonotype. V usage is TRBV6-2 or TRBV6-3 and J usage is TRBJ2-2; D is possibly TRBD1 (6 bases). The germline V gene has CDR1 MNHEY and CDR2 SVGEGT. Trimming pared 1 base from V and 4 bases from J, leaving 7 bases between. The CDR3 runs to 14 residues. In DNA form, the CDR3 reads TGTGCCAGCAGTTACTTACAGGGCACCGGGGAGCTGTTTTTT. Protein sequence: CASSYLQGTGELFF.

V usage is TRBV6-2 or TRBV6-3 and J usage is TRBJ1-1; D is unresolved. In germline, CDR1 is MNHEY, CDR2 SVGEGT. Trimming took 2 bases from V and 4 from J, leaving 8 bases between them. The length of the CDR3 is 13 residues. This CDR3 reads CASSYPPGTEAFF. The CDR3 bases are TGTGCCAGCAGTTACCCCCCGGGCACTGAAGCTTTCTTT.

The gene calls are TRBV4-3 and TRBJ2-5; 9 bases are shared with TRBD2. The CDR3 runs 17 residues. Germline V CDR1 and CDR2: LGHNA, YSLEER. The V and J ends lost 5 bases and 4 bases, in that order; junction bases with no gene match: 14. CDR3 DNA: TGCGCCAGCAGCGAGAGGTGGGCGGGGGGGCGCGGAGAGACCCAGTACTTC. Protein: CASSERWAGGRGETQYF.

The rearrangement uses TRBV4-3 and TRBJ2-3; D is unclear. CDR3 length equals 15 residues. The V gene lost 6 bases and the J gene lost 2 bases, with 15 bases spanning the gap. From germline, CDR1 is LGHNA and CDR2 YSLEER. CDR3 nucleotide sequence: TGCGCCAGCAGTGAGTGGCGGACGCTCACAGATACGCAGTATTTT. Amino acids: CASSEWRTLTDTQYF.

The chain joins TRBV2 to TRBJ1-5; D remains ambiguous. The V end was cut by 0 bases, the J end by 1 base, with 13 bases between. The CDR3 extends over 17 amino acids. Per the germline V gene, CDR1 is SNHLY and CDR2 is FYNNEI. The CDR3 sequence: CASSEAFKGRSNQPQHF. CDR3 bases: TGTGCCAGCAGTGAAGCGTTTAAAGGGAGGAGCAATCAGCCCCAGCATTTT.

The chain has TRBV9 and TRBJ2-2, with D possibly called TRBD1 or TRBD2 (6 bases each). The CDR3 extends over 11 amino acids. The V and J ends lost 3 bases and 14 bases respectively, with 11 bases between them. Germline CDR1 SGDLS, CDR2 YYNGEE. The CDR3 reads CASSDGGRLFF. The CDR3 DNA reads as TGTGCCAGCAGCGATGGGGGGCGACTGTTTTTT.

This clonotype was recorded many times. V gene TRBV3-1 combines with J gene TRBJ2-1; no firm D call. CDR1 LGHDT and CDR2 YNNKEL come from the germline V gene (reference sequence). The V end lost 3 bases, the J end lost 0 bases, and 9 bases lay between the germline ends. CDR3 size: 15 residues. CDR3 sequence reads: CASSHSLSSYNEQFF. DNA for the CDR3: TGTGCCAGCAGCCACTCCTTGAGCTCCTACAATGAGCAGTTCTTC.

This clonotype came up a few times. The genes are TRBV30 and TRBJ2-1; 9 nucleotides align to TRBD2. The germline V gene encodes CDR1 GTSNPN and CDR2 SVGIG (reference sequence). The CDR3 runs 16 residues. J lost 3 bases, V lost 8 bases, and 14 bases had no gene match. This chain's CDR3 is CARRPTSGSIYNEQFF. The CDR3, as DNA: TGTGCCCGCCGCCCGACTAGCGGTTCCATCTACAATGAGCAGTTCTTC.

This sequence joins TRBV28 and TRBJ2-7, with D possibly TRBD1 on 6 matching bases. The CDR3 length is 15 residues. Germline CDR1 is MDHEN and CDR2 is SYDVKM. V gave up 5 bases and J gave up 3 bases, with 17 bases separating them. CDR3 amino acids: CASSSPRGMDYEQYF. DNA for the CDR3: TGTGCCAGCAGTAGCCCAAGGGGGATGGACTACGAGCAGTACTTC. The full variable domain, its missing parts supplied by reference TRBV28 and TRBJ2-7, is DVKVTQSSRYLVKRTGEKVFLECVQDMDHENMFWYRQDPGLGLRLIYFSYDVKMKEKGDIPEGYSVSREKKERFSLILESASTNQTSMYLCASSSPRGMDYEQYFGPGTRLTVT.

This sequence joins TRBV5-4 and TRBJ2-5; 9 bases align to TRBD1. The junction had 6 bases not matched to a gene; V was cut back by 4 bases and J by 5 bases. Germline V gives CDR1 SGHNT, CDR2 YYREEE (reference sequence). The CDR3 extends over 14 amino acids. DNA of the CDR3: TGTGCCAGCAGCCCGGACAGGGGCAGGGAGACCCAGTACTTC. Translated: CASSPDRGRETQYF.

Only a few counts were recorded for this clonotype. The chain employs TRBV5-1 and TRBJ1-1; 11 positions match TRBD1. Trimming at V came to 4 bases and at J to 4 bases, leaving 12 bases not matched to a gene. CDR3 length: 17 residues. CDR1 and CDR2 from the germline V gene are SGHRS and YFSETQ. CDR3 nucleotides: TGCGCCAGCAGCAGAGGACAGGGGGCCTTTCAGAGCACTGAAGCTTTCTTT. Residues: CASSRGQGAFQSTEAFF.

The CDR3 spells CASSEGYNQPQHF. DNA for the CDR3: TGTGCCAGCAGTGAGGGGTACAATCAGCCCCAGCATTTT. V is TRBV2 and J is TRBJ1-5, with D uncertain. Per germline, CDR1 SNHLY and CDR2 FYNNEI. Trimming pared 3 bases from V and 3 bases from J, leaving 6 bases between. CDR3 size: 13 residues.

This clonotype has just a few counts. V usage is TRBV9 and J usage is TRBJ2-5; 11 bases are shared with TRBD2. V gave up 2 bases and J gave up 1 base; unmatched junction bases: 1. In germline, CDR1 is SGDLS, CDR2 YYNGEE. CDR3 length: 15 residues. The CDR3 sequence is CASSVTSGGQETQYF. Here the CDR3 DNA reads TGTGCCAGCAGCGTCACTAGCGGGGGCCAAGAGACCCAGTACTTC.

This clonotype was seen only a few times. The chain is built from TRBV6-5 and TRBJ1-4, with 7 nucleotides matching TRBD1. The CDR3 is 15 residues long. Germline values: CDR1 MNHEY, CDR2 SVGAGI. V lost 6 bases and J lost 6; bases outside the gene matches: 10. The CDR3 loop reads CASSPEQGRDEKLFF. In DNA form, the CDR3 reads TGTGCCAGCAGCCCTGAACAGGGGAGGGATGAAAAACTGTTTTTT.

The genes are TRBV5-6 and TRBJ1-1; D not resolved. This CDR3 is built from 14 residues. The V gene lost 6 bases and the J gene lost 0 bases, with 12 bases spanning the gap. Looked up from germline, CDR1 is SGHDT and CDR2 is YYEEEE. The CDR3 sequence is CASNGVGMNTEAFF. CDR3 DNA sequence: TGTGCCAGCAACGGGGTAGGGATGAACACTGAAGCTTTCTTT.

The sample holds a few counts of this clonotype. The CDR3 spells CSARGDLRRDTIYF. Here the CDR3 DNA reads TGCAGTGCTAGAGGGGACCTCCGGAGGGACACCATATATTTT. The rearrangement joins TRBV20-1 to TRBJ1-3; D might be TRBD1 (5 bases). Germline lookup yields CDR1 DFQATT and CDR2 SNEGSKA (reference sequence). The CDR3 covers 14 residues. Trimming removed 1 base at V and 8 bases at J, with 15 bases between.

This chain links TRBV4-1 with TRBJ2-4; tentative D call: TRBD2 (6 bases). The CDR3 runs 16 residues. Germline CDR1 reads MGHRA; CDR2 reads YSYEKL. Trimming took 0 bases from V and 8 from J, leaving 17 bases between them. In DNA, the CDR3 is TGCGCCAGCAGCCAAGATACGGAGGGTGACGGAGACATTCAGTACTTC. Protein: CASSQDTEGDGDIQYF.